This T cell receptor (beta chain) was recorded in a study of cytomegalovirus exposure and HLA in healthy donors. General study results and limits: A further, later analysis showed that HLA-associated TCR beta chains (compared with equally common others) were more clonally expanded. In a later analysis, the majority of CMV-associated beta chains seemingly showed HLA restriction. What a later analysis showed was that several of the most significant clusters appeared linked to common viral pathogens.

This clone was counted a few times. Its antigen remains unidentified. Use of 60 Vbeta and 13 Jbeta primers characterized the PCR. Assay: immunoSEQ multiplex PCR; the TCRdb copy retains only in-frame clones and omits some. Of under 100,000 clones in the sample, about three quarters were seen once. Germline CDR1 and CDR2: SGHRS and YFSETQ. This CDR3 is built from 15 residues. V lost 4 bases to trimming and J lost 3 bases; unmatched junction nucleotides: 9. The chain is built from TRBV5-1 and TRBJ1-1, with 7 bases that match TRBD1. The specimen sequenced was PBMCs. The source is a boy younger than 18 in good health and CMV-seronegative. The CDR3: CASSPRQGGYTEAFF. The CDR3 bases are TGCGCCAGCAGCCCCAGACAGGGTGGGTACACTGAAGCTTTCTTT.